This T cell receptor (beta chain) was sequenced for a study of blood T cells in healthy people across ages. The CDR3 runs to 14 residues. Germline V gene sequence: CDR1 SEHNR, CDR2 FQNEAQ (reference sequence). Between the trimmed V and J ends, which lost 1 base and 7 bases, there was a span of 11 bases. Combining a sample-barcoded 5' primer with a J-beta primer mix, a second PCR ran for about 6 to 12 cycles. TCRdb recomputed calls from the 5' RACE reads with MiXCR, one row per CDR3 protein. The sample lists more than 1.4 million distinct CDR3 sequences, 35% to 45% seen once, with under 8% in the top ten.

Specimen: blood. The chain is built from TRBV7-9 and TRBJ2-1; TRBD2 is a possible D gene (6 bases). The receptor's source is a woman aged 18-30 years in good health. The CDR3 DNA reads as TGTGCCAGCAGCTTAGTAACTAGCTGGAATGAGCAGTTCTTC. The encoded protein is CASSLVTSWNEQFF.